The present T cell receptor beta chain was sequenced within a study of blood T cells in healthy people across ages (dated by TCRdb to 2013 to 2016). For context, the study as a whole: Template switching captured roughly one uniquely barcoded TCR beta cDNA molecule per two T cells in model experiments. The study analyzed two additional independent replicas of 1 million unique cDNA reads from the same blood draw for two donors, one aged 18 to 30 and one aged 80 or older. Donors of different ages were randomly distributed across sequencing lanes to avoid experimental bias. Using deep sequencing normalized with unique cDNA molecular identifiers, the study measured how TCR beta repertoire diversity changes with age. Four age groups were formed from the donors: young (average 16 years), middle-aged (approximately 39), aged (over 55) and long-lived (less than 85).

This clonotype was picked up a small number of times. Its antigen specificity is not known. It has no much larger one-base neighbor in the sample; base qualities were not kept. The roughly 39 donors, aged about 6 to 95 years, were systemically healthy Caucasian individuals from Russia. Approximately 9 milliliters of peripheral blood were collected from each donor into EDTA-treated Vacutainer tubes. Ficoll-Paque density-gradient centrifugation was used to isolate PBMCs, with at least 7 million obtained per sample. Total RNA, at least 6 micrograms per sample, was extracted from PBMCs with Trizol reagent. For every donor, flow cytometry on a PBMC aliquot measured the percentage of naive CD45RAhigh/CD27high T cells. Receptor amplification or capture employed 5' RACE. Sequencing was carried out with an Illumina HiSeq 2500. A second roughly 7 to 11 cycle PCR used a sample-barcoded 5' primer and a J-beta primer mix. A template-switch 5' adaptor carrying 12 random nucleotides introduced a unique molecular identifier onto each TCR beta cDNA molecule. At least 2.5 million CDR3-containing paired-end reads were obtained from each sample. The Mint cDNA synthesis kit, primed by a TRBC-specific oligonucleotide, was used to synthesize first-strand cDNA from all RNA. All cDNA was treated with uracil-DNA glycosylase and then went through a first 18-cycle PCR with the universal primers M1SS and BC2_uni_R. The study's processing was this. Normalization of each sample was performed by random selection of 1 million high-quality reads, each carrying a distinct molecular identifier. Reads sharing molecular identifiers were discarded rather than binned into consensus sequences. MiTCR, set to a Q25 quality threshold and the strictest error-elimination algorithm, was used for CDR3 identification, clonotype clustering and error correction. A nonparametric unseen species model using Euler transformation provided a lower-bound estimate of total TCR beta diversity. TCRdb itself trimmed the public reads at Q25 with fastp, ran MiXCR and retained productive beta chains. Entries are consolidated by CDR3 protein sequence, retaining the most common genes and DNA. These V and J calls rely on TCRdb rather than the paper's analysis. The sample table records about 1,500,000 distinct CDR3 sequences; roughly 45% of these occur just once. The top ten hold 6.5% to 10% of the sample.

The junction shows trimming of 3 bases on V and 2 bases on J, plus 24 bases between the germline ends. The germline V gene specifies SGHRS as CDR1 and YFSETQ as CDR2. From the cysteine up to the phenylalanine, the CDR3 has a length of 18 residues. The retained sequence is limited to the CDR3, 54 bases, with the frame set at the first base. On the study overall, not on this receptor specifically: Because profiling used bulk unsorted PBMCs, naive and antigen-experienced compartments could not be compared conclusively. Compared with the aged group, the long-lived group had more naive CD4+ T cells, fewer expanded clones and increased TCR diversity, a pattern suggesting age selection. The percentage of naive T cells measured by flow cytometry correlated strongly with observed TCR beta diversity. As age increased, observed TCR beta diversity per million T cells dropped in a roughly linear way, and a significant reduction was already evident by age approximately 40. The CMV infection status of donors was not known, potentially confounding age-related changes in expanded clonotypes. Estimates of total diversity based on one million sequenced T cells were considered lower bounds and underestimates.

Material: blood. This sequence was found in a woman aged 18-29 years in good health. The V and J segments used are TRBV5-1 and TRBJ2-7; the best D guess is TRBD1, with 6 bases matching. CDR3 region: CASSWGGGDDRYTYEQYF. The sequenced DNA is TGCGCCAGCAGCTGGGGCGGCGGAGATGACAGGTATACCTACGAGCAGTACTTC.